Reported below is one T cell receptor beta chain. Its antigen is undetermined. An end of the junction does not agree with germline; a read error may underlie this. Arm-PCR of CDR3 regions and iRepertoire HTBI primers were the basis on which TCR beta libraries were built. TCRdb re-derived calls from the multiplex PCR reads in MiXCR, one entry per CDR3 protein. Of about 620,000 distinct CDR3 sequences in the sample, around 17% were seen once. Stated time point: newly diagnosed GD, antithyroid drugs for less than 3 months. The authors made the TCR library using RNA they extracted from PBMCs. Xi'an, China, was home to the endocrinology department that provided patients. The data were taken from a study of regulatory T cells in long-lasting Graves disease. General study results and limits: Gene preferences differed: TRBV28, TRBJ1-2, TRBJ2-5 in persistent cases.

Germline V CDR1 and CDR2: MNHEY, SMNVEV (reference sequence). This CDR3 has 13 amino acids. These data were likewise used in another study, on T cells in Graves' hyperthyroidism and ophthalmopathy.

The gene calls are TRBV27 and TRBJ1-2; no firm D call. The receptor was isolated from a woman between 25 and 40 years old with Graves disease. The sample in question was peripheral blood mononuclear cells (PBMCs), obtained at new diagnosis, from a patient treated with antithyroid drugs. The CDR3 spells CARSSTAVYGYTF. The DNA of the CDR3 is TGTGCCAGAAGTTCAACAGCCGTCTATGGCTACACCTTC.